A selection of T cell receptor beta chains follows, all from one sample in a study of beta chain features in type 1 diabetes. TCRdb keeps only in-frame clones here, not all; method: immunoSEQ multiplex PCR. The sample lists some 370,000 clones; roughly 9.8% were seen once. Sequencing input: central memory CD4+ T cells from blood. These receptors all stem from a man aged 25 to 45 with type 1 diabetes. The CDR3 runs from the conserved cysteine through the conserved F or W. D genes are given only for firm matches. Size tells how often a clone was seen (once, few, many) or the class of an expanded clone, and some rows leave it out.

d_gene: TRBD1
j_gene: TRBJ2-5
v_gene: TRBV7-3
abundance: few
CDR3nt: TGTGCCAGCAGCAGGGGACAGGGGAAAGAGACCCAGTACTTC
CDR3aa: CASSRGQGKETQYF

d_gene: TRBD1
j_gene: TRBJ1-4
v_gene: TRBV7-9
abundance: few
CDR3nt: TGTGCCAGCAGCCCCCAGGGGACAGGGAATAATGAAAAACTGTTTTTT
CDR3aa: CASSPQGTGNNEKLFF

d_gene: TRBD1
j_gene: TRBJ1-3
v_gene: TRBV29-1
abundance: -
CDR3nt: TGCAGCGTTGTTTCACAGGGGCTAGCGGGCGGAAACACCATATATTTT
CDR3aa: CSVVSQGLAGGNTIYF

d_gene: -
j_gene: TRBJ2-5
v_gene: TRBV7-7
abundance: -
CDR3nt: TGTGCCAGCAGCTTACGGGGGCGGGAAGAGACCCAGTACTTC
CDR3aa: CASSLRGREETQYF

d_gene: -
j_gene: TRBJ2-6
v_gene: TRBV7-9
abundance: -
CDR3nt: TGTGCCAGCAGCTGGGACAACTCTGGGGCCAACGTCCTGACTTTC
CDR3aa: CASSWDNSGANVLTF

d_gene: TRBD1
j_gene: TRBJ2-1
v_gene: TRBV4-3
abundance: -
CDR3nt: TGCGCCAGCAGCCAAGACATTACAAGGGGGCAGAATGAGCAGTTCTTC
CDR3aa: CASSQDITRGQNEQFF

d_gene: TRBD2
j_gene: TRBJ2-3
v_gene: TRBV7-2
abundance: few
CDR3nt: TGTGCCAGCAGCGGACCGGGACTAGCCTCCCATAGCACAGATACGCAGTATTTT
CDR3aa: CASSGPGLASHSTDTQYF

d_gene: -
j_gene: TRBJ1-2
v_gene: TRBV7-2
abundance: few
CDR3nt: TGTGCCAGCAGCGCAAACAGGGACGATGGCTACACCTTC
CDR3aa: CASSANRDDGYTF

d_gene: -
j_gene: TRBJ1-1
v_gene: TRBV19
abundance: -
CDR3nt: TGTGCCAGTAGTATAGGTGTCGCGGGGAACACTGAAGCTTTCTTT
CDR3aa: CASSIGVAGNTEAFF

d_gene: TRBD2
j_gene: TRBJ2-7
v_gene: TRBV7-9
abundance: few
CDR3nt: TGTGCCAGCAGCGTCGATAGCGGGGCTCTTTACGAGCAGTACTTC
CDR3aa: CASSVDSGALYEQYF

d_gene: TRBD1
j_gene: TRBJ1-2
v_gene: TRBV30
abundance: few
CDR3nt: TGTGCAAGAGGCGACAGGGGAAGTGGTGGCTACACCTTC
CDR3aa: CARGDRGSGGYTF

d_gene: TRBD2
j_gene: TRBJ2-3
v_gene: TRBV29-1
abundance: -
CDR3nt: TGCAGCGTGAGGGGAACTAGCGTTTCTCCAGATACGCAGTATTTT
CDR3aa: CSVRGTSVSPDTQYF

d_gene: -
j_gene: TRBJ2-1
v_gene: TRBV4-3
abundance: -
CDR3nt: TGCGCCAGCAGCCAAGATCCCAATGCGGGGAATGAGCAGTTCTTC
CDR3aa: CASSQDPNAGNEQFF

d_gene: TRBD2
j_gene: TRBJ2-7
v_gene: TRBV5-1
abundance: few
CDR3nt: TGCGCCAGCAGCTATACTAGCGGTCGGGCTTACGAGCAGTACTTC
CDR3aa: CASSYTSGRAYEQYF

d_gene: TRBD2
j_gene: TRBJ2-2
v_gene: TRBV7-2
abundance: -
CDR3nt: TGTGCCAGCAGGCCCGGGACTAGGGTGACCGGGGAGCTGTTTTTT
CDR3aa: CASRPGTRVTGELFF

d_gene: -
j_gene: TRBJ1-1
v_gene: TRBV30
abundance: few
CDR3nt: TGTGCCGCAAAGCGGACAAGGCTGAACACTGAAGCTTTCTTT
CDR3aa: CAAKRTRLNTEAFF

d_gene: TRBD2
j_gene: TRBJ2-1
v_gene: TRBV27
abundance: -
CDR3nt: TGTGCCAGCAGTTTAAAGGGGCTAGCGGGGGAGCAGTTCTTC
CDR3aa: CASSLKGLAGEQFF

d_gene: -
j_gene: TRBJ1-2
v_gene: TRBV28
abundance: few
CDR3nt: TGTGCCAGCACCACAGGGTCCTATGGCTACACCTTC
CDR3aa: CASTTGSYGYTF

d_gene: -
j_gene: TRBJ1-3
v_gene: TRBV30
abundance: few
CDR3nt: TGTGCCTGGACTCCCCTTGGAAACACCATATATTTT
CDR3aa: CAWTPLGNTIYF

d_gene: TRBD1
j_gene: TRBJ1-2
v_gene: TRBV29-1
abundance: -
CDR3nt: TGCAGCGTCGTAATCAGGGGGTTGCGAGATGGCTACACCTTC
CDR3aa: CSVVIRGLRDGYTF

d_gene: TRBD1
j_gene: TRBJ2-7
v_gene: TRBV7-8
abundance: few
CDR3nt: TGTGCCAGCAGCTTTGACAGGGGGATACCCGAGCAGTACTTC
CDR3aa: CASSFDRGIPEQYF

d_gene: -
j_gene: TRBJ2-2
v_gene: TRBV28
abundance: -
CDR3nt: TGTGCCAGCAGTTTCCACAAACAGGGTACGGGGCGCACCGGGGAGCTGTTTTTT
CDR3aa: CASSFHKQGTGRTGELFF

d_gene: -
j_gene: TRBJ1-1
v_gene: TRBV6-5
abundance: -
CDR3nt: TGTGCCAGCAGTCCCCCATGGAGCACTGAAGCTTTCTTT
CDR3aa: CASSPPWSTEAFF

d_gene: -
j_gene: TRBJ2-3
v_gene: TRBV4-3
abundance: few
CDR3nt: TGCGCCAGCAGCCAAGATCGGTCAGGCAATACGCAGTATTTT
CDR3aa: CASSQDRSGNTQYF

d_gene: -
j_gene: TRBJ2-2
v_gene: TRBV29-1
abundance: -
CDR3nt: TGCAGCGTTTTACCGGGTTCCACCGGGGAGCTGTTTTTT
CDR3aa: CSVLPGSTGELFF

d_gene: -
j_gene: TRBJ1-1
v_gene: TRBV19
abundance: -
CDR3nt: TGTGCCAGTAGAGCGATGGGACGTTCGAACACTGAAGCTTTCTTT
CDR3aa: CASRAMGRSNTEAFF